The sequence of this TCR beta chain was determined in a study of blood T cell repertoires in COVID-19 (dated by TCRdb to about 2020). Describing the broader study: Samples covering the acute and convalescent phases of COVID-19 were provided by collaborators in the United States, Italy and Spain. The prospective study material was composed of cDNA or gDNA derived from T cells, B-cell-depleted T cells, or PBMCs. The dataset comprised deeply sampled blood TCRbeta repertoires from subjects exposed to, actively infected with, or recovered from COVID-19. The repertoires were made available in a free public database intended to serve as a resource for research on the immune response to SARS-CoV-2. The samples were drawn from the first 160 participants of the ongoing ImmuneRACE study and from over 950 subjects provided by 6 global collaborators. Nearly every sample came with metadata listing a de-identified subject ID, COVID-19 status, age in years and sex. HLA class I and class II types, where available, came from metadata supplied by the sample provider rather than from assay-based typing.

In regard to this clone: The antigen this receptor binds is unknown. No much larger clone is present one base from it, and per-base qualities are unavailable.

TCRbeta CDR3 regions were amplified from genomic DNA using the immunoSEQ Assay, a bias-controlled multiplex PCR. The study's own analysis went as follows. The number of nucleated cells in each sample was estimated by amplification of reference gene primers within the assay. To quantify the absolute abundance of each unique TCRbeta CDR3 rearrangement, sequence reads were collapsed and filtered. For each sample, productive Simpson clonality was calculated as the square root of Simpson's diversity index over productive rearrangements. The clones in this table, taken by TCRdb from immuneACCESS, are in-frame only. Not every clone is retained; where verified, under half of the shortfall comes from an unresolved V gene, and the cause of the rest is unknown. The V and J calls and clone size were taken over from that table, and D and trimming were inferred from the DNA. The sample records some 270,000 clones, about 82% of which are singletons. The ten largest clones represent around 6% of the sample.

Unmatched junction bases come to 13, with V trimmed by 3 bases and J by 10 bases. The CDR3 starts with the cysteine, ends with the phenylalanine, and has 16 residues. This entry keeps only the CDR3 DNA: 48 bases, framed from base 1. The CDR1 and CDR2 encoded by the germline V gene are KGHDR and SFDVKD. What the authors observed across the whole study: The quantity of clinical and demographic metadata differed by source and by participant and was supplied without curation.

One collaborating source in Seattle enrolled patients while the patients were actively infected and followed the patients over time throughout the course of disease. Collaborating institutions collected whole blood in K2EDTA tubes following their own protocols. For TCRbeta analysis, collaborator samples were shipped as frozen whole blood, as isolated PBMCs, or as DNA extracted from either sample type. The TCR comes from a woman at least 80 years old with COVID-19, enrolled during active disease. Sequencing was done on a sample of peripheral blood. Here the chain combines TRBV24-1 and TRBJ1-2, with 10 bases matching TRBD1. The nucleotide sequence reads TGTGCCACCAGTGATCAAACCGGGACAGGGGTGGGTGCCTACACCTTC. It specifies CATSDQTGTGVGAYTF.